This T cell receptor beta chain derives from a study of shared clonotypes between healthy human individuals. Broader study findings: Clonotype sharing across several donors was observed for 5% to 6.5% of naive CD4 clonotypes. Memory subsets generally showed smaller estimated richness than naive subsets did.

Several immunoSEQ plates received, in even portions, the genomic DNA of each subset. This table comes from immunoSEQ multiplex PCR, and its TCRdb copy is limited to in-frame clones, with some not included. This table has 950,000 to 1,200,000 clones, 60% to 80% appearing once. Germline assignment: CDR1 SGHNT and CDR2 YENEEA. The germline V and J ends were trimmed by 5 bases and 1 base, with 15 bases remaining between them. The CDR3 has 16 amino acids. On this clone: As yet, its antigen is unknown.

This chain joins TRBV11-3 and TRBJ1-5, with no clear D. The TCR originated in a man aged 18-30 years in good health. Some clones in this sample may be carry-over from other donors' samples. Sequenced sample: memory CD4+ T cells from PBMCs. As to subset: CD45RA-negative fraction. CDR3 protein: CASSPRPLGSNQPQHF. CDR3 nucleotides: TGTGCCAGCAGCCCTAGGCCCTTGGGAAGCAATCAGCCCCAGCATTTT.